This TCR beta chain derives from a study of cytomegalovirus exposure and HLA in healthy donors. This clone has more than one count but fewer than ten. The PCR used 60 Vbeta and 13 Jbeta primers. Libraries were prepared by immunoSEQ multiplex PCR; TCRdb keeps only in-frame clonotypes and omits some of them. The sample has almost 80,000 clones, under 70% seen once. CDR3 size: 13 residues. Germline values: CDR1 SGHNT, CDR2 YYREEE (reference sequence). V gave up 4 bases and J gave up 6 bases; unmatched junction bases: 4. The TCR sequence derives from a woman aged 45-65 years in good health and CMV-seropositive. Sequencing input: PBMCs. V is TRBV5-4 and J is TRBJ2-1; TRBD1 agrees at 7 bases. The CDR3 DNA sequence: TGTGCCAGCAGCCCGGGACAGAGCAATGAGCAGTTCTTC. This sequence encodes CASSPGQSNEQFF.